This TCR beta chain was identified in a study of beta chain features in type 1 diabetes. Study-level background: Patients looked much like healthy donors when it came to age, gender and cell yields.

Notes on the study in general: Shorter TCRB CDR3s, moderately but significantly so, marked every one of the four CD4+ subsets in Type 1 diabetes patients.

Per donor, one heparinised blood draw averaged approximately 120 mL. The V end lost 4 bases, the J end lost 2 bases, and 11 bases lay between the germline ends. CDR1 and CDR2 from the germline V gene are SQVTM and ANQGSEA. The CDR3 spans 13 residues. About this clone: Its target is not known.

As every portion of the isolated RNA was reverse transcribed, the sequencing read expressed TCRB transcripts. TCRdb's copy holds only in-frame clones and misses some; the assay was immunoSEQ multiplex PCR. The sample carries 220,000 or so clones, approximately 70% recorded once. The chain carries TRBV29-1 and TRBJ1-1, with a weak D call TRBD1 (5 bases). This TCR came from a man in his thirties or forties in good health. The sequencing input was naive CD4+ T cells from blood. CDR3 DNA: TGCAGCGTTGTTGGGACTGCTAACACTGAAGCTTTCTTT. It codes for CSVVGTANTEAFF.